This T cell receptor beta chain is drawn from a study of T cells after yellow fever vaccination. Study-wide background: The fractions with low cell numbers were processed using SMART-Seq v4 Ultra Low Input.

Worth noting for this clonotype: The antigen remains undetermined.

CDR3 size: 12 residues. V was cut by 10 bases and J by 7 bases, with 14 bases left in between. Whole-study results and caveats: Booster samples showed a return of most primary-vaccination clones (approximately 96% CD4, 88% CD8).

TCRdb reprocessed the 5' RACE reads with MiXCR, giving one entry per CDR3 protein. The table records around 200,000 distinct CDR3 sequences, approximately 10% of them present only once. Material: CD8+ T cells sorted from PBMCs, obtained 15 days after the yellow fever booster vaccination. The chain couples TRBV12-3 or TRBV12-4 to TRBJ1-3; no reliable D call. The sequence came from a man younger than 35 who received the YFV17D yellow fever vaccine. The CDR3 DNA reads TGTGCCACGGTCAGGCGGTTGAACACCATATATTTT. Translated: CATVRRLNTIYF.